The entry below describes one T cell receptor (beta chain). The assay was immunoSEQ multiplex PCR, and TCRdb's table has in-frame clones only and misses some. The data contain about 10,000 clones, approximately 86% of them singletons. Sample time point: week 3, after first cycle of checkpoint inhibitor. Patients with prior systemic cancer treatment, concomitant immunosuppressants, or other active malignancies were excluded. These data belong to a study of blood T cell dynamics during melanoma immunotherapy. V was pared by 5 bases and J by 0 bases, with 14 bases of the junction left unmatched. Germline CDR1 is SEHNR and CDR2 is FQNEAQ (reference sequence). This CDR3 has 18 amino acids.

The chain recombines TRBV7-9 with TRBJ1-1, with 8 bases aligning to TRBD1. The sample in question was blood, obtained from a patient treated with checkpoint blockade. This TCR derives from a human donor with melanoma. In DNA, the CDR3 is TGTGCCAGCAGCCCTATACGGGGAAAGACAGGGGTGAACACTGAAGCTTTCTTT. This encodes CASSPIRGKTGVNTEAFF.